The 23 T cell receptor beta chains below were found in one sample sequenced in a study of CD8+ T cells in alopecia areata. Treatment of the sample: oral pan-JAK inhibitor, 5-10 mg twice daily. Sequencing templates came from extracted RNA that was reverse transcribed into cDNA. Clones were read by immunoSEQ multiplex PCR, and TCRdb kept only the in-frame ones, dropping some. The sample includes some 150,000 clones, roughly 82% of them seen just once. Sample: CD8+ T cells sorted from blood, taken at week 4, from a patient treated with tofacitinib. The origin of the receptors is a human donor with alopecia areata.

The chain carries TRBV5-5 and TRBJ2-1; 11 bases map to TRBD2. The CDR3 has 17 amino acids. Germline CDR1 SGHKS, CDR2 YYEKEE (reference sequence). V dropped 0 bases and J dropped 3; count of bases not matched to a gene: 5. For the CDR3, the DNA is TGTGCCAGCAGCTTGGCTAGCGGGGGGACCTTCTACAATGAGCAGTTCTTC. Amino acid sequence: CASSLASGGTFYNEQFF.

The chain has TRBV10-3 and TRBJ1-2; TRBD1 aligns across 8 bases. Germline values: CDR1 ENHRY, CDR2 SYGVKD. The junction had 3 bases not matched to a gene; V was cut back by 8 bases and J by 10 bases. The CDR3 runs 10 residues. The CDR3 DNA sequence: TGTGCCATCGGACAGGGATACTACACCTTC. As protein: CAIGQGYYTF.

This chain links TRBV5-6 with TRBJ1-1, with TRBD1 as a possible D gene (5 bases). The CDR3 has 13 amino acids. Germline V CDR1 and CDR2: SGHDT, YYEEEE. With 2 bases removed from V and 5 bases from J, the gap between germline ends came to 10 bases. CDR3 sequence: CASSLNGGTEAFF. CDR3 DNA: TGTGCCAGCAGCTTAAACGGGGGGACTGAAGCTTTCTTT.

V usage is TRBV27 and J usage is TRBJ2-3; 9 bases align to TRBD2. CDR1 MNHEY and CDR2 SMNVEV come from the germline V gene (reference sequence). Germline trimming cut 6 bases from V and 5 bases from J; bases unmatched to any gene: 12. CDR3 length: 16 amino acids. The CDR3 loop is CASSPPLAGSQDTQYF. The CDR3 nucleotides read TGTGCCAGCAGCCCCCCCCTAGCGGGGAGTCAAGATACGCAGTATTTT.

The chain combines TRBV7-9 with TRBJ2-3; 8 positions agree with TRBD1. J lost 3 bases, V lost 8 bases, and 13 bases had no gene match. CDR3 length: 16 residues. Germline assignment: CDR1 SEHNR and CDR2 FQNEAQ (reference sequence). The CDR3 coding sequence is TGTGCCAGCGCCGCCCGCCGGGACAGGTATACAGATACGCAGTATTTT. Amino acids: CASAARRDRYTDTQYF.

This chain uses TRBV27 with TRBJ2-2, with no clear D. Trimming removed 2 bases from V and 4 bases from J, with 14 bases in between. The CDR3 extends over 16 amino acids. Germline V lookup: CDR1 MNHEY, CDR2 SMNVEV (reference sequence). The CDR3 spells CASSLMQVPSTGELFF. For the CDR3, the DNA is TGTGCCAGCAGTTTAATGCAGGTTCCGTCCACCGGGGAGCTGTTTTTT.

The chain is built from TRBV7-9 and TRBJ2-5, with D possibly TRBD2 on 5 matching bases. The CDR3 sequence is 15 residues long. CDR1 is SEHNR and CDR2 is FQNEAQ in the germline V gene (reference sequence). V lost 5 bases and J 5 bases, leaving 18 bases between the germline ends. This chain's CDR3 is CASSPAGRSGETQYF. Written as DNA, the CDR3 is TGTGCCAGCAGCCCCGCGGGCCGCTCCGGGGAGACCCAGTACTTC.

The chain recombines TRBV27 with TRBJ2-7, with 10 bases that match TRBD2. This CDR3 is 15 amino acids long. Looked up from germline, CDR1 is MNHEY and CDR2 is SMNVEV (reference sequence). V lost 3 bases and J lost 3; bases outside the gene matches: 5. In nucleotides, the CDR3 is TGTGCCAGCAGTTTCCTAGCGGGGGAGAACTACGAGCAGTACTTC. Translated: CASSFLAGENYEQYF.

The chain recombines TRBV27 with TRBJ2-7; 7 nucleotides align to TRBD1. The CDR3 contains 14 residues. Germline assignment: CDR1 MNHEY and CDR2 SMNVEV (reference sequence). J lost 2 bases, V lost 4 bases, and 5 bases had no gene match. The CDR3 DNA sequence: TGTGCCAGCAGTTCTGGGACAGCCACCTACGAGCAGTACTTC. Translated, it gives CASSSGTATYEQYF.

This clone was observed once. V usage is TRBV9 and J usage is TRBJ2-3; D is perhaps TRBD1 (6 bases). Germline V gene sequence: CDR1 SGDLS, CDR2 YYNGEE. Trimming shortened V by 4 bases and J by 6 bases, and 18 bases separated the two germline ends. The CDR3 is made up of 15 amino acids. The CDR3 bases are TGTGCCAGCAGCCCTGGGACAAATAGGCAGGATACGCAGTATTTT. Translation gives CASSPGTNRQDTQYF.

In regard to this clone: One junction end disagrees with the germline gene, perhaps due to a read error. The genes are TRBV16 and TRBJ2-4; D might be TRBD1 (5 bases). CDR3 size: 11 residues. Germline V gene sequence: CDR1 KGHSY, CDR2 FQNENV. The CDR3 spells CASSQSQGLNF. The DNA of the CDR3 is TGTGCCAGCAGCCAATCGCAGGGCCTAAACTTC.

The chain recombines TRBV5-1 with TRBJ2-7; no clear D. The length of the CDR3 is 13 residues. V lost 0 bases and J lost 2, with 6 bases in between. Germline V gene data show CDR1 as SGHRS and CDR2 as YFSETQ. The CDR3 loop reads CASSLVGTYEQYF. In nucleotides, the CDR3 is TGCGCCAGCAGCTTGGTAGGAACCTACGAGCAGTACTTC. The variable domain in full, with the rest retrieved from reference TRBV5-1 and TRBJ2-7, is KAGVTQTPRYLIKTRGQQVTLSCSPISGHRSVSWYQQTPGQGLQFLFEYFSETQRNKGNFPGRFSGRQFSNSRSEMNVSTLELGDSALYLCASSLVGTYEQYFGPGTRLTVT.

V and J are TRBV27 and TRBJ1-2; no definite D call. V was shortened by 3 bases and J by 5 bases, with 13 bases between the two germline ends. CDR1 is MNHEY, CDR2 SMNVEV, per germline (reference sequence). The length of the CDR3 is 14 residues. The CDR3 DNA reads TGTGCCAGCAGTTTGGCAGGCCCTGGATATGGCTACACCTTC. Translating gives CASSLAGPGYGYTF.

The chain combines TRBV14 with TRBJ2-1, with 7 bases aligning to TRBD1. With V trimmed by 1 base and J by 6 bases, 9 bases remained unmatched. Germline assignment: CDR1 SGHDN and CDR2 FVKESK. CDR3 length: 16 amino acids. Written as DNA, the CDR3 is TGTGCCAGCAGCCAAGGTTTCCGGACAGGAGGCAATGAGCAGTTCTTC. Translating gives CASSQGFRTGGNEQFF.

This clone was observed a single time. The chain uses TRBV23-1 and TRBJ1-1; 8 positions match TRBD1. TRBV23-1 is an ORF, with its function uncertain. The CDR3 runs 16 residues. Germline trimming cut 8 bases from V and 1 base from J; bases unmatched to any gene: 12. The CDR3 spells CASVQGAHCWNTEAFF. In nucleotides, the CDR3 is TGCGCCAGCGTCCAGGGGGCCCATTGTTGGAACACTGAAGCTTTCTTT.

The chain joins TRBV4-2 to TRBJ1-1; the D is unclear. In germline, CDR1 is LGHNA, CDR2 YNFKEQ. V was shortened by 1 base and J by 1 base, with 7 bases between the two germline ends. The CDR3 has 14 residues. In nucleotides, the CDR3 is TGTGCCAGCAGCCAAGGGTTAGAGAACACTGAAGCTTTCTTT. It is translated as CASSQGLENTEAFF.

This rearrangement joins TRBV13 to TRBJ2-2, with 10 nucleotides matching TRBD1. CDR3 length: 16 residues. Germline assignment: CDR1 PRHDT and CDR2 FYEKMQ (reference sequence). With 5 bases clipped from V and 5 bases from J, the junction kept 8 bases outside the gene matches. The CDR3 protein is CASSPWDRGSTGELFF. CDR3 nucleotide sequence: TGTGCCAGCAGCCCATGGGACAGGGGATCGACCGGGGAGCTGTTTTTT.

V and J are TRBV11-3 and TRBJ2-1, with TRBD2 identical over 11 bases. The germline gives CDR1 SGHNT, CDR2 YENEEA. CDR3 length equals 20 residues. Trimming cost V 0 bases and J 4 bases; bases outside gene matches: 14. CDR3 in DNA: TGTGCCAGCAGCTTAGATATGGGTCTAGCGGGGGGCCAGTTTTACAATGAGCAGTTCTTC. Residues: CASSLDMGLAGGQFYNEQFF.

The chain carries TRBV2 and TRBJ2-7; the match to TRBD1 covers 7 bases. This CDR3 comprises 15 residues. Germline values: CDR1 SNHLY, CDR2 FYNNEI. The ends lost 8 bases at V and 0 bases at J; junction bases unmatched: 10. This CDR3 reads CASVRRDSSSYEQYF. In DNA form, the CDR3 reads TGTGCCAGCGTCCGTAGGGACAGTTCCTCCTACGAGCAGTACTTC.

This clone has just one count. The chain links TRBV30 to TRBJ1-1, with 8 bases lining up with TRBD1. V lost 1 base, J lost 8 bases, and 6 bases stayed unmatched. CDR3 length: 13 amino acids. Per the germline V gene, CDR1 is GTSNPN and CDR2 is SVGIG (reference sequence). Written as DNA, the CDR3 is TGTGCCTGGAGTGGCGGACAGGGACTAGAAGCTTTCTTT. This translates into CAWSGGQGLEAFF.

J is TRBJ2-7 and V is TRBV5-1; 7 nucleotides align to TRBD1. The V and J ends lost 3 bases and 6 bases, in that order; junction bases with no gene match: 9. Germline assignment: CDR1 SGHRS and CDR2 YFSETQ. This CDR3 is 14 amino acids long. CDR3 loop: CASSSPETGSEQYF. In nucleotides, the CDR3 is TGCGCCAGCAGCTCCCCAGAGACAGGGAGCGAGCAGTACTTC.

This chain connects TRBV25-1 to TRBJ1-1; no firm D call. This CDR3 contains 16 residues. V lost 0 bases and J 4 bases, leaving 15 bases between the germline ends. Germline V gene lookup returns CDR1 MGHDK and CDR2 SYGVNS. For the CDR3, the DNA is TGTGCCAGCAGTGAATATGTCGGGTCCCGAATCACTGAAGCTTTCTTT. Protein sequence: CASSEYVGSRITEAFF.

This clone appeared once. The chain recombines TRBV19 with TRBJ2-2; D is undetermined. Germline CDR1 and CDR2: LNHDA and SQIVND (reference sequence). There are 14 residues in the CDR3. V was clipped by 9 bases and J by 0 bases, with 11 bases between them. CDR3 coding DNA: TGTGCCAGCATGGGCAGGCCGAACACCGGGGAGCTGTTTTTT. Residues: CASMGRPNTGELFF.